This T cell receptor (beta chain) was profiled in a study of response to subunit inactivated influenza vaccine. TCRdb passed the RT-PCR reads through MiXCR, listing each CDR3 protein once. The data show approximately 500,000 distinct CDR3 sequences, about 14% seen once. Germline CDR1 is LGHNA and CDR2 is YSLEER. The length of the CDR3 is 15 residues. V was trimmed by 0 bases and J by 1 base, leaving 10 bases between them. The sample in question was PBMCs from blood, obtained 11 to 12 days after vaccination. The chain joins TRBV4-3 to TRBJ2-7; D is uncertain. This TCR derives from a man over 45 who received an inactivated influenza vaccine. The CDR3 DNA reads TGCGCCAGCAGCCAAGATCTAGGGCAGTCCTACGAGCAGTACTTC. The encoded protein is CASSQDLGQSYEQYF.